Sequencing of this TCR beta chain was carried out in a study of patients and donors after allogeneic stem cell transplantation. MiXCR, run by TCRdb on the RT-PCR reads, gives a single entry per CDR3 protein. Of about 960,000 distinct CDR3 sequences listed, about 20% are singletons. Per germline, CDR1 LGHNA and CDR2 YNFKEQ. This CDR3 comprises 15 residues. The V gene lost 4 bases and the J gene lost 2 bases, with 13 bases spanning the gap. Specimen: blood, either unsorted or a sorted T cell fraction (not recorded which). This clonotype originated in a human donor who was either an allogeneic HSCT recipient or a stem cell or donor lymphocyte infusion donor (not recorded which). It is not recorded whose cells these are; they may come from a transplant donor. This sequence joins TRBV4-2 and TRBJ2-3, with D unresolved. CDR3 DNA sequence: TGTGCCAGCAGCCGACGACGGCTAAACACAGATACGCAGTATTTT. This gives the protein CASSRRRLNTDTQYF.